This T cell receptor (beta chain) emerged from a study of blood T cell repertoires in COVID-19. In the study overall: COVID-19 samples from acute and convalescent phases originated in the United States, Italy and Spain.

Germline CDR1 and CDR2: SQVTM and ANQGSEA. The CDR3 has 16 amino acids. V lost 3 bases to trimming and J lost 5 bases, with 22 bases between them. Here immunoSEQ multiplex PCR was the method, and the copy in TCRdb shows in-frame clones only, minus some. The repertoire holds roughly 200,000 clones, roughly four fifths seen once, with 4.8% in the top ten. The age range of participants was about 18 to 90 years, with residence in fewer than 25 US areas. Sequencing was carried out using PBMCs or T cells enriched from blood (not recorded which). The origin of this receptor is a woman aged 50 to 60 who had been exposed to COVID-19. This chain uses TRBV29-1 with TRBJ2-5; a weak D match, TRBD2 (6 bases). The CDR3 DNA reads as TGCAGCGTTGAGACCCAAAGAAGGGACTGGGGGGAGACCCAGTACTTC. This sequence encodes CSVETQRRDWGETQYF. Supplemented by reference TRBV29-1 and TRBJ2-5, the full variable domain reads SAVISQKPSRDICQRGTSLTIQCQVDSQVTMMFWYRQQPGQSLTLIATANQGSEATYESGFVIDKFPISRPNLTFSTLTVSNMSPEDSSIYLCSVETQRRDWGETQYFGPGTRLLVL.